One sample yielded the 27 T cell receptor beta chains listed below, sequenced in a study of cytomegalovirus exposure and HLA in healthy donors. It was with 60 Vbeta and 13 Jbeta primers that the PCR ran. Sequenced by immunoSEQ multiplex PCR; TCRdb stores in-frame clones only, minus some. The sample records under 100,000 clones, 9.5% to 13% being singletons. The sequenced material came from PBMCs. These receptors all come from a man aged 55 to 70 in good health and CMV-seropositive.

The chain joins TRBV9 to TRBJ1-1; unclear D gene. The V and J ends lost 3 bases and 1 base respectively, with 10 bases between them. Germline V gene sequence: CDR1 SGDLS, CDR2 YYNGEE. The CDR3 spans 14 residues. This CDR3 is CASSASPGNTEAFF. The CDR3 DNA is TGTGCCAGCAGCGCCTCCCCAGGGAACACTGAAGCTTTCTTT.

This sequence joins TRBV5-1 and TRBJ2-5, with 9 bases identical to TRBD2. This CDR3 is 16 amino acids long. Germline loops: CDR1 SGHRS, CDR2 YFSETQ. Losses at the gene ends were 6 bases for V and 5 bases for J; bases not matched to a gene: 14. The CDR3 loop reads CASTLAGTSIVETQYF. In nucleotides, the CDR3 is TGCGCCAGCACTCTAGCCGGGACTAGCATAGTTGAGACCCAGTACTTC.

This rearrangement joins TRBV28 to TRBJ1-1; D unclear. The V gene's germline CDR1 is MDHEN and CDR2 SYDVKM. The CDR3 totals 13 residues. The V end was cut by 11 bases, the J end by 0 bases, with 13 bases between. CDR3 coding DNA: TGTGCCGGTAGACGCGACTTGAACACTGAAGCTTTCTTT. It specifies CAGRRDLNTEAFF.

This clone was found a few times. V gene TRBV19 combines with J gene TRBJ1-5; 7 bases are shared with TRBD1. The CDR3 has 15 residues. Losses at the gene ends were 6 bases for V and 0 bases for J; bases not matched to a gene: 5. Germline assignment: CDR1 LNHDA and CDR2 SQIVND (reference sequence). The CDR3 spells CASRTQGDSNQPQHF. CDR3 bases: TGTGCCAGTAGAACCCAGGGGGATAGCAATCAGCCCCAGCATTTT.

Only a few counts were recorded for this clone. V is TRBV5-1 and J is TRBJ1-1; 9 bases fit TRBD1. The germline V gene encodes CDR1 SGHRS and CDR2 YFSETQ. This CDR3 has 14 amino acids. V lost 5 bases to trimming and J lost 10 bases; unmatched junction nucleotides: 12. CDR3 in DNA: TGCGCCAGCAGTTACTCCGGGACAGGGTATACAGCTTTCTTT. It encodes CASSYSGTGYTAFF.

The rearrangement links TRBV6-4 to TRBJ1-2, with D perhaps matching TRBD1 (6 bases). V lost 2 bases to trimming and J lost 3 bases, with 10 bases between them. Germline lookup yields CDR1 MRHNA and CDR2 SNTAGT. This CDR3 comprises 14 residues. Here the CDR3 DNA reads TGTGCCAGCAGTGACAGGGGGGGAGACTATGGCTACACCTTC. This translates into CASSDRGGDYGYTF.

The rearrangement uses TRBV7-9 and TRBJ2-2, with a possible D match to TRBD1 (5 bases). Germline assignment: CDR1 SEHNR and CDR2 FQNEAQ (reference sequence). The CDR3 totals 16 residues. V lost 5 bases to trimming and J lost 0 bases, with 13 bases between them. The CDR3 DNA reads as TGTGCCAGCAGCCTGAGGACATCCGCGAACACCGGGGAGCTGTTTTTT. Encoded protein: CASSLRTSANTGELFF.

This clone has more than one count but fewer than ten. The chain recombines TRBV4-1 with TRBJ1-1; D perhaps matches TRBD1 (5 bases). The CDR3 has 14 residues. V shed 5 bases and J shed 0 bases, with 10 bases lying between them. In germline, CDR1 is MGHRA, CDR2 YSYEKL. The CDR3 DNA follows: TGCGCCAGCAGCGTCACAGGTATGAACACTGAAGCTTTCTTT. The encoded protein is CASSVTGMNTEAFF.

This clone was counted only a few times. J is TRBJ1-3 and V is TRBV6-5; 9 bases are shared with TRBD1. This CDR3 spans 15 amino acids. Germline loops: CDR1 MNHEY, CDR2 SVGAGI. Trimming at V came to 2 bases and at J to 6 bases, leaving 5 bases not matched to a gene. CDR3 sequence reads: CASSYGDREENTIYF. The CDR3 bases are TGTGCCAGCAGTTACGGGGACAGGGAGGAAAACACCATATATTTT.

V is TRBV6-5 and J is TRBJ2-5; a weak D match, TRBD1 (6 bases). Germline V gives CDR1 MNHEY, CDR2 SVGAGI. V was cut by 5 bases and J by 5 bases, with 12 bases left in between. The CDR3 length is 13 residues. Written as DNA, the CDR3 is TGTGCCAGCAGTCCGCCAGGGGTTGAGACCCAGTACTTC. Translated: CASSPPGVETQYF.

The rearrangement joins TRBV27 to TRBJ2-1; 9 positions match TRBD2. In germline, CDR1 is MNHEY, CDR2 SMNVEV (reference sequence). The CDR3 spans 16 residues. V shed 0 bases and J 5 bases; nucleotides not matched to a gene: 5. The CDR3 protein is CASSLSRAGGNNEQFF. The DNA for the CDR3 is TGTGCCAGCAGTTTATCGAGAGCGGGGGGCAACAATGAGCAGTTCTTC.

The V and J genes are TRBV5-5 and TRBJ1-1, with 7 bases aligning to TRBD1. CDR3 length equals 15 residues. Looked up from germline, CDR1 is SGHKS and CDR2 is YYEKEE (reference sequence). V was clipped by 0 bases and J by 1 base; unmatched bases: 3. The chain's CDR3 is CASSLETGWNTEAFF. CDR3 nucleotide sequence: TGTGCCAGCAGCTTGGAGACAGGGTGGAACACTGAAGCTTTCTTT.

The chain joins TRBV19 to TRBJ2-3, with TRBD2 matching 13 bases. The CDR3 is made up of 15 amino acids. CDR1 is LNHDA, CDR2 SQIVND, per germline (reference sequence). With 5 bases clipped from V and 6 bases from J, the junction kept 5 bases outside the gene matches. The CDR3 DNA reads as TGTGCCAGTAGTCTACTAGCGGGGGGGAGGGATACGCAGTATTTT. Protein sequence: CASSLLAGGRDTQYF.

The chain joins TRBV28 to TRBJ2-5; no definite D call. The CDR3 covers 11 residues. With 9 bases removed from V and 3 bases from J, the gap between germline ends came to 8 bases. In germline, CDR1 is MDHEN, CDR2 SYDVKM. Here the CDR3 reads CASSPEETQYF. CDR3 bases: TGTGCCAGTTCTCCCGAAGAGACCCAGTACTTC. The full variable domain, with the rest looked up from reference TRBV28 and TRBJ2-5, is DVKVTQSSRYLVKRTGEKVFLECVQDMDHENMFWYRQDPGLGLRLIYFSYDVKMKEKGDIPEGYSVSREKKERFSLILESASTNQTSMYLCASSPEETQYFGPGTRLLVL.

V is TRBV5-1 and J is TRBJ2-3, with 15 bases lining up with TRBD2. This CDR3 has 17 amino acids. Trimming cost V 4 bases and J 6 bases; bases outside gene matches: 9. Germline CDR1 is SGHRS and CDR2 is YFSETQ. This CDR3 is CASSARTSGGVGDTQYF. The CDR3 nucleotides read TGCGCCAGCAGCGCACGGACTAGCGGGGGGGTCGGTGATACGCAGTATTTT. The entire variable domain, with the rest obtained from reference TRBV5-1 and TRBJ2-3, is as follows: KAGVTQTPRYLIKTRGQQVTLSCSPISGHRSVSWYQQTPGQGLQFLFEYFSETQRNKGNFPGRFSGRQFSNSRSEMNVSTLELGDSALYLCASSARTSGGVGDTQYFGPGTRLTVL.

The rearrangement links TRBV7-9 to TRBJ1-4; D is perhaps TRBD1 (6 bases). The V gene lost 1 base and the J gene lost 1 base, with 10 bases spanning the gap. The CDR3 covers 16 residues. In germline, CDR1 is SEHNR, CDR2 FQNEAQ (reference sequence). The chain's CDR3 is CASSLEGGLTNEKLFF. The CDR3 DNA follows: TGTGCCAGCAGCTTAGAAGGGGGTCTAACTAATGAAAAACTGTTTTTT.

DNA for the CDR3: TGTGCCTCGCTGGGGGGGACCGGGGAGCTGTTTTTT. This codes for CASLGGTGELFF. The gene calls are TRBV28 and TRBJ2-2; TRBD2 aligns across 7 bases. V gave up 11 bases and J gave up 5 bases; unmatched junction bases: 5. Germline CDR1 MDHEN, CDR2 SYDVKM. This CDR3 has 12 amino acids.

This clone was counted only a few times. V is TRBV25-1 and J is TRBJ2-2; D may be TRBD1 (5 bases). The germline CDR1 and CDR2 sequences are MGHDK and SYGVNS. The CDR3 is 16 amino acids. V shed 7 bases and J shed 3 bases, with 18 bases lying between them. CDR3: CASTQTVLWDTGELFF. The DNA for the CDR3 is TGTGCCAGCACCCAGACAGTCCTTTGGGACACCGGGGAGCTGTTTTTT.

The V and J genes are TRBV10-3 and TRBJ2-5; 8 nucleotides align to TRBD1. Trimming cost V 4 bases and J 2 bases; bases outside gene matches: 3. This CDR3 comprises 14 residues. Germline CDR1 is ENHRY and CDR2 is SYGVKD. CDR3 coding DNA: TGTGCCATCAGTGGTGACAGGGGACAAGAGACCCAGTACTTC. Amino acid sequence: CAISGDRGQETQYF.

V and J are TRBV27 and TRBJ2-1, with D perhaps TRBD2 (5 bases). Germline V gene lookup returns CDR1 MNHEY and CDR2 SMNVEV (reference sequence). The CDR3 loop spans 15 amino acids. Deletions cut 6 bases from V and 7 bases from J, with 19 bases between. This CDR3 is CASRARLFQRNEQFF. As DNA, the CDR3 is TGTGCCAGCAGGGCAAGACTATTTCAACGAAATGAGCAGTTCTTC.

This clone has a handful of counts. V is TRBV27 and J is TRBJ2-3; 12 bases fit TRBD2. Germline V gives CDR1 MNHEY, CDR2 SMNVEV (reference sequence). CDR3 length: 18 residues. Trimming at V came to 5 bases and at J to 3 bases, leaving 12 bases not matched to a gene. The CDR3 reads CASSLITGLAGKTDTQYF. Here the CDR3 DNA reads TGTGCCAGCAGTCTCATTACCGGACTAGCGGGGAAAACAGATACGCAGTATTTT.

The chain links TRBV6-6 to TRBJ2-1; D is possibly TRBD1 (6 bases). The CDR3 covers 16 residues. Trimming left V 4 bases short and J 0 bases short, with 13 bases between. Germline V lookup: CDR1 MNHNY, CDR2 SVGAGI (reference sequence). CDR3 bases: TGTGCCAGCAGTTTACGACAGGCGAGCTCCTACAATGAGCAGTTCTTC. Translation gives CASSLRQASSYNEQFF.

The rearrangement joins TRBV9 to TRBJ1-1; a weak D match, TRBD1 (5 bases). Trimming left V 4 bases short and J 1 base short, with 11 bases between. CDR1 and CDR2 (germline): SGDLS, YYNGEE. The CDR3 consists of 14 residues. The CDR3 region is CASSFSGANTEAFF. The CDR3 bases are TGTGCCAGCAGCTTTAGTGGGGCGAACACTGAAGCTTTCTTT. Full variable domain (missing parts from reference TRBV9 and TRBJ1-1): DSGVTQTPKHLITATGQRVTLRCSPRSGDLSVYWYQQSLDQGLQFLIQYYNGEERAKGNILERFSAQQFPDLHSELNLSSLELGDSALYFCASSFSGANTEAFFGQGTRLTVV.

Details on this clone: The CDR3 end shows no conserved phenylalanine or tryptophan, and so a read error is likely. The V call is TRBV7-9, the J call TRBJ1-1; D gene uncertain. Germline V CDR1 and CDR2: SEHNR, FQNEAQ (reference sequence). The CDR3 contains 12 residues. V dropped 5 bases and J dropped 5 bases, with 9 bases sitting between them. CDR3 coding DNA: TGTGCCAGCAGCACCGCGGGAACTGAAGCTTTCGTT. As protein: CASSTAGTEAFV.

V gene TRBV7-9 combines with J gene TRBJ2-1, with D maybe TRBD2 (5 bases). Germline-derived CDR1 and CDR2 are SEHNR and FQNEAQ (reference sequence). The V gene lost 1 base and the J gene lost 6 bases, with 7 bases spanning the gap. The CDR3 spans 13 residues. Written as DNA, the CDR3 is TGTGCCAGCAGCTTAGACGCGGGCAATGAGCAGTTCTTC. It encodes CASSLDAGNEQFF.

The CDR3 sequence: CAISPAGGPIGELFF. The CDR3, as DNA: TGTGCCATCAGCCCAGCGGGGGGGCCTATCGGGGAGCTGTTTTTT. The rearrangement joins TRBV10-3 to TRBJ2-2, with 10 bases lining up with TRBD2. Per the germline V gene, CDR1 is ENHRY and CDR2 is SYGVKD. V trimming: 6 bases; J trimming: 7 bases; junction bases outside the gene matches: 8. There are 15 residues in the CDR3.

This clone was seen a few times. This rearrangement joins TRBV10-2 to TRBJ2-4; possibly TRBD1 for D (6 bases). This CDR3 is 12 amino acids long. Trimming pared 8 bases from V and 6 bases from J, leaving 11 bases between. Per germline, CDR1 WSHSY and CDR2 SAAADI. The CDR3 here is CASRRQANIQYF. CDR3 sequence (DNA): TGCGCCAGCCGAAGACAGGCAAACATTCAGTACTTC.